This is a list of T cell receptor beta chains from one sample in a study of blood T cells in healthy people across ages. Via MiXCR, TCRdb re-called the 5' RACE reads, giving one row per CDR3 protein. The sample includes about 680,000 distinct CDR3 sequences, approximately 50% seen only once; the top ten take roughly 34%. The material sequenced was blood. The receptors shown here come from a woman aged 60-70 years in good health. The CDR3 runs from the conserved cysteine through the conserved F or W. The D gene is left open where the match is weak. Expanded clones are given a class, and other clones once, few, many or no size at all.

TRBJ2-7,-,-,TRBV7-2,CAGSYNRAYEQYF,TGTGCCGGCAGCTATAACAGGGCCTACGAGCAGTACTTC
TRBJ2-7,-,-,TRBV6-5,CASSYGPSSYEQYF,TGTGCCAGCAGTTACGGGCCGAGCTCCTACGAGCAGTACTTC
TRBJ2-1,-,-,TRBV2,CASRDMAYEQFF,TGTGCCAGCAGGGACATGGCCTATGAGCAGTTCTTC
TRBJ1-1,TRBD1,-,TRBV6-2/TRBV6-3,CASSYLPGTGNVAFF,TGTGCCAGCAGTTACCTCCCCGGGACAGGGAATGTAGCTTTCTTT
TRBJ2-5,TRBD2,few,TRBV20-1,CSAPRGLAEKGTQYF,TGCAGTGCTCCCCGGGGACTAGCGGAAAAAGGGACCCAGTACTTC
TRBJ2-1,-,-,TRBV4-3,CASSQEGPRAASYNEQFF,TGCGCCAGCAGCCAAGAGGGCCCCCGAGCCGCCTCCTACAATGAGCAGTTCTTC
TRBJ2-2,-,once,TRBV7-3,CASSLASWTGELFF,TGTGCCAGCAGCCTGGCTAGTTGGACCGGGGAGCTGTTTTTT
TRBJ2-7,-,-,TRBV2,CASSPYPYEQYF,TGTGCCAGCAGTCCGTACCCCTACGAGCAGTACTTC
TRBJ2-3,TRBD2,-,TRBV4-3,CASSQKRDFGTDTQYF,TGCGCCAGCAGCCAGAAGCGGGATTTCGGCACAGATACGCAGTATTTT
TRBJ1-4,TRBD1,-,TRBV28,CASSSYGGQGEINEKLFF,TGTGCCAGCAGTTCTTATGGGGGACAGGGGGAGATAAATGAAAAACTGTTTTTT
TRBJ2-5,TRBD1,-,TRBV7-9,CASNDRYTRTGLAQETQYF,TGTGCCAGCAACGACAGATACACTAGGACAGGGCTTGCCCAAGAGACCCAGTACTTC
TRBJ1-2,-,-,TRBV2,CASRDSYGCTF,TGTGCCAGCAGAGACAGCTATGGCTGCACCTTC
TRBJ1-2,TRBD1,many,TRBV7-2,CASSLTPGQGHGYTF,TGTGCCAGCAGCTTAACTCCAGGACAGGGGCATGGCTACACCTTC
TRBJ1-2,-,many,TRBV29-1,CSVAGTSYGYTF,TGCAGCGTTGCTGGTACAAGCTATGGCTACACCTTC
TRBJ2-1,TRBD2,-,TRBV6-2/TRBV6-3,CASSYGTNQFF,TGTGCCAGCAGTTACGGGACTAATCAGTTCTTC
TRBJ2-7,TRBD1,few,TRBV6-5,CASSLQGLSYEQYF,TGTGCCAGCAGTCTACAGGGGCTCTCCTACGAGCAGTACTTC
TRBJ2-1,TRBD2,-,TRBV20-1,CSDREGLAEFYEQFF,TGCAGTGACCGGGAGGGTCTAGCGGAATTCTATGAGCAGTTCTTC
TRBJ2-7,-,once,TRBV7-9,CASSSLAFGQYF,TGTGCCAGCAGCTCCCTAGCTTTCGGGCAGTACTTC
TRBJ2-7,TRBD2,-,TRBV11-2,CASSPTSGGYYEQYF,TGTGCCAGCAGCCCGACTAGCGGGGGTTACTACGAGCAGTACTTC
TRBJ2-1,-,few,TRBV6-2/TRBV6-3,CASRDENEQFF,TGTGCCAGCAGGGATGAGAATGAGCAGTTCTTC
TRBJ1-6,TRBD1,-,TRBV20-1,CSVFETGISPLHF,TGCAGTGTTTTCGAGACAGGGATTTCACCCCTCCACTTT
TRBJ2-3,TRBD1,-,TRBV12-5,CASGQGDGDTQYF,TGTGCTAGTGGACAGGGGGATGGAGATACGCAGTATTTT
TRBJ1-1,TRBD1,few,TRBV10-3,CAISATGTGGLVAFF,TGTGCCATCAGTGCCACCGGGACAGGGGGCTTGGTGGCTTTCTTT
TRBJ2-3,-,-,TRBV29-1,CSVVGGLTDTQYF,TGCAGCGTTGTGGGCGGTCTCACAGATACGCAGTATTTT
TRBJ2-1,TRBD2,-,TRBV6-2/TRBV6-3,CASYRPGLAGGPLSYNEQFF,TGTGCCAGCTACCGTCCGGGACTAGCGGGAGGGCCTCTTTCCTACAATGAGCAGTTCTTC
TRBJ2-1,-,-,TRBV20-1,CSASGQGKYNEQFF,TGCAGTGCTAGTGGGCAGGGCAAATACAATGAGCAGTTCTTC
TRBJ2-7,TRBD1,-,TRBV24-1,CATSDAGTGYEQYF,TGTGCCACCAGTGATGCCGGGACAGGGTACGAGCAGTACTTC
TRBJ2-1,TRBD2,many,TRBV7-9,CASSLEGAGGRDEQFF,TGTGCCAGCAGCTTAGAGGGGGCGGGAGGGCGCGATGAGCAGTTCTTC
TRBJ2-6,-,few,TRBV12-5,CASGTSGANVLTF,TGTGCTAGTGGCACCTCTGGGGCCAACGTCCTGACTTTC
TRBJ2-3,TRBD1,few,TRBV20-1,CSASPGTGGSDTQYF,TGCAGTGCCTCCCCCGGGACAGGGGGCTCAGATACGCAGTATTTT
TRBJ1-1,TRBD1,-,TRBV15,CATSRVRGPAFF,TGTGCCACCAGCAGAGTGAGGGGGCCAGCTTTCTTT
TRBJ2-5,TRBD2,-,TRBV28,CASSPTSGTSQQYF,TGTGCCAGCAGTCCGACTAGCGGGACTTCTCAGCAGTACTTC
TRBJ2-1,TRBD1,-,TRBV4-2,CASSLGVGQVQSEQFF,TGTGCCAGCAGCCTGGGGGTAGGACAGGTACAAAGTGAGCAGTTCTTC
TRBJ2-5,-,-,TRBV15,CATSNRGRETQYF,TGTGCCACCAGCAATAGGGGAAGAGAGACCCAGTACTTC
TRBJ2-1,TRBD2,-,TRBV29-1,CSVDGGLAAYNEQFF,TGCAGCGTTGATGGCGGGCTAGCGGCCTACAATGAGCAGTTCTTC
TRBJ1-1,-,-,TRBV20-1,CSARVGHRMNTEAFF,TGCAGTGCTAGAGTAGGGCACAGGATGAACACTGAAGCTTTCTTT
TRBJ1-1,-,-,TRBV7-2,CASSTGPNTEAFF,TGTGCCAGCAGCACCGGGCCGAACACTGAAGCTTTCTTT
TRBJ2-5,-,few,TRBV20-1,CSAPREGGSETQYF,TGCAGTGCTCCCAGAGAGGGGGGAAGCGAGACCCAGTACTTC
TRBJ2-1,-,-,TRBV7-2,CASSGAGTSYNEQFF,TGTGCCAGCAGCGGAGCCGGGACTTCCTACAATGAGCAGTTCTTC
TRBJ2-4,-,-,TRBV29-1,CSVAHGGSGAKNIQYF,TGCAGCGTTGCCCACGGAGGGAGTGGGGCCAAAAACATTCAGTACTTC
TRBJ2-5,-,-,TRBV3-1,CASSHRAGNEQYF,TGTGCCAGCAGCCACCGAGCAGGGAATGAGCAGTACTTC
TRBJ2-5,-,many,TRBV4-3,CASSHGRGGETQYF,TGCGCCAGCAGCCATGGCAGGGGTGGGGAGACCCAGTACTTC
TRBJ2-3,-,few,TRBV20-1,CSATPLLTDTQYF,TGCAGTGCTACTCCCCTCCTAACTGATACGCAGTATTTT
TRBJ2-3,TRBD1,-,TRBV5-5,CASSPLWTGVPDTQYF,TGTGCCAGCAGCCCCCTTTGGACAGGGGTCCCAGATACGCAGTATTTT